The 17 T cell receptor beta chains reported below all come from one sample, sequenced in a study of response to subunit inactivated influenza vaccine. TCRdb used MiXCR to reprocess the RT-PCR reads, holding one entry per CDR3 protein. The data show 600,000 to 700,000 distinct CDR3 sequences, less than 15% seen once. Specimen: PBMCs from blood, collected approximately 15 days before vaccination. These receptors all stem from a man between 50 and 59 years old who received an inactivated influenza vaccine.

CDR3 sequence: CSVVSVRYEQYF. The DNA for the CDR3 is TGCAGCGTTGTGAGCGTTCGGTACGAGCAGTACTTC. The genes are TRBV29-1 and TRBJ2-7, with unresolved D. Germline-derived CDR1 and CDR2 are SQVTM and ANQGSEA. CDR3 length: 12 residues. V lost 4 bases and J lost 4, with 11 bases in between.

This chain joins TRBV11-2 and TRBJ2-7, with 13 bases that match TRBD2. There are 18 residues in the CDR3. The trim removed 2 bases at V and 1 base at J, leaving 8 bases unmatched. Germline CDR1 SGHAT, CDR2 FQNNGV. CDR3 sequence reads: CASSLWLWTSGRSYEQYF. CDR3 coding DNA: TGTGCCAGCAGCTTATGGCTGTGGACTAGCGGGAGATCCTACGAGCAGTACTTC.

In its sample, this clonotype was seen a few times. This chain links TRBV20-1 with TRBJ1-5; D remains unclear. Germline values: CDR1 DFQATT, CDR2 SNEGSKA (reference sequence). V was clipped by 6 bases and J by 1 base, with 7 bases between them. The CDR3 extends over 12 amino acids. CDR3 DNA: TGCAGTGCCCTCGGCAGCAATCAGCCCCAGCATTTT. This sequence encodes CSALGSNQPQHF.

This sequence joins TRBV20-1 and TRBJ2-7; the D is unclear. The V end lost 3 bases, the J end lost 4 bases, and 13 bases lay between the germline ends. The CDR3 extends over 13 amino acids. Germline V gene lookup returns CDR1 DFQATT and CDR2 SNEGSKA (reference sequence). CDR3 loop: CSASVPPLYEQYF. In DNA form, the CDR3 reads TGCAGTGCTAGTGTTCCGCCCCTTTACGAGCAGTACTTC.

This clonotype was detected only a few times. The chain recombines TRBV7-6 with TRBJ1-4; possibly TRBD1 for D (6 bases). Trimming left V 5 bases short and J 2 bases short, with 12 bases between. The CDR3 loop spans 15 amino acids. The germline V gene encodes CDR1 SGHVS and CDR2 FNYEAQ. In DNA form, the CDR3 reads TGTGCCAGCAGCAATACAGGGCAGACTAATGAAAAACTGTTTTTT. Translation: CASSNTGQTNEKLFF.

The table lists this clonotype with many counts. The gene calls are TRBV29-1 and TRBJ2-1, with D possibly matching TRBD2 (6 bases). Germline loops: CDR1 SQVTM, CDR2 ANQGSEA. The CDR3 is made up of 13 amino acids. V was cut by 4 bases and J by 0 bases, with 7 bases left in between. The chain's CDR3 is CSVAGGSYNEQFF. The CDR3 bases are TGCAGCGTTGCCGGGGGCTCCTACAATGAGCAGTTCTTC.

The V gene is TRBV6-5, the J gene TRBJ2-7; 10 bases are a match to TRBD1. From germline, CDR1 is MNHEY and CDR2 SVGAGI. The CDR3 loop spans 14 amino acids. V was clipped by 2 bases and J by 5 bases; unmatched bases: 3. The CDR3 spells CASSYRDRGHEQYF. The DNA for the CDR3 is TGTGCCAGCAGTTACAGGGACAGGGGACACGAGCAGTACTTC.

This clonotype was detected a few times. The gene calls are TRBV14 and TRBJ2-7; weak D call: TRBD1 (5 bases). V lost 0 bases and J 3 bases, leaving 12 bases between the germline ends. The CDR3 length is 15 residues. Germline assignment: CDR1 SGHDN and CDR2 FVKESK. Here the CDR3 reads CASSQDPRQHYEQYF. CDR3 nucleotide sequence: TGTGCCAGCAGCCAAGATCCGAGACAGCACTACGAGCAGTACTTC.

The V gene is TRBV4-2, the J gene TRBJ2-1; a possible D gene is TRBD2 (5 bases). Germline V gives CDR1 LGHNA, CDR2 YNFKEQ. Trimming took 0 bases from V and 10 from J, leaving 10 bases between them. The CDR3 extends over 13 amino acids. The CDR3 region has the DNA TGTGCCAGCAGCCAAGATGGCGGGTGGGAGCAGTTCTTC. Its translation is CASSQDGGWEQFF.

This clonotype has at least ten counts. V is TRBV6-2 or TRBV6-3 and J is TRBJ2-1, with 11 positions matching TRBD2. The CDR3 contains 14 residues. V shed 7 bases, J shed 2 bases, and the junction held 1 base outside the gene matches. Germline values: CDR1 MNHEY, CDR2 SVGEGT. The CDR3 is CASKLAGAYNEQFF. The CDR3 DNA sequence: TGTGCCAGCAAACTAGCGGGGGCCTACAATGAGCAGTTCTTC.

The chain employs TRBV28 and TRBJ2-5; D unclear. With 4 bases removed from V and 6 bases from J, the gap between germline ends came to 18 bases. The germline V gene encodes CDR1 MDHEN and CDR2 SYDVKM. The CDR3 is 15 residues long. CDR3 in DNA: TGTGCCAGCAGTTCCCTAGGTGGGCCCAATAAGACCCAGTACTTC. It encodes CASSSLGGPNKTQYF.

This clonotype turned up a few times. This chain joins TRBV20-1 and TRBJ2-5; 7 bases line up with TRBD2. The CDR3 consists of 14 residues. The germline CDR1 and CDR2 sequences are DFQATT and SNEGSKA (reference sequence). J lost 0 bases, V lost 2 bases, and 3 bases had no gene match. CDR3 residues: CSARQLADQETQYF. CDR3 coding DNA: TGCAGTGCTAGACAGCTAGCGGACCAAGAGACCCAGTACTTC.

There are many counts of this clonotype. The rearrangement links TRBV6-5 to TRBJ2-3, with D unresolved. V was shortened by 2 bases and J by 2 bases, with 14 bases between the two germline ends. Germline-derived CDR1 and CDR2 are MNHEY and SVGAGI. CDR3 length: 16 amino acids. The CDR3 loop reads CASSYIGAELTDTQYF. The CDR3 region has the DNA TGTGCCAGCAGTTACATTGGTGCAGAGCTCACAGATACGCAGTATTTT.

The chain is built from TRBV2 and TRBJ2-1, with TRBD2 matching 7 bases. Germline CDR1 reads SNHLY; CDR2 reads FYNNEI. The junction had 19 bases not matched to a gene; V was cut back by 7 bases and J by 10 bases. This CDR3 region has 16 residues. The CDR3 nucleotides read TGTGCCAGCACCCACCCGGGACTACGACGAGGCCCCGAGCAGTTCTTC. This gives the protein CASTHPGLRRGPEQFF. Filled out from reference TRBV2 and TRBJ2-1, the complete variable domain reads EPEVTQTPSHQVTQMGQEVILRCVPISNHLYFYWYRQILGQKVEFLVSFYNNEISEKSEIFDDQFSVERPDGSNFTLKIRSTKLEDSAMYFCASTHPGLRRGPEQFFGPGTRLTVL.

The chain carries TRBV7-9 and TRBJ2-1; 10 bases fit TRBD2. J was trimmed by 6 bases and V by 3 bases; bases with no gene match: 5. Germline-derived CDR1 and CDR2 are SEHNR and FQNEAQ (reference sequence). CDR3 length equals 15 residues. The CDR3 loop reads CASSFGLAEPNEQFF. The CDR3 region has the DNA TGTGCCAGCAGCTTCGGACTAGCGGAGCCCAATGAGCAGTTCTTC.

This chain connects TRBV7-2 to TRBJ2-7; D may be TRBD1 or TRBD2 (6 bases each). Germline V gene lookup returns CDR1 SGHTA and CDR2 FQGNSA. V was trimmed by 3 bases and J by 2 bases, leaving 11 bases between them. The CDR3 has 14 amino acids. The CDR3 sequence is CASSFPGAAYEQYF. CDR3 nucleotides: TGTGCCAGCAGCTTCCCGGGGGCTGCCTACGAGCAGTACTTC.

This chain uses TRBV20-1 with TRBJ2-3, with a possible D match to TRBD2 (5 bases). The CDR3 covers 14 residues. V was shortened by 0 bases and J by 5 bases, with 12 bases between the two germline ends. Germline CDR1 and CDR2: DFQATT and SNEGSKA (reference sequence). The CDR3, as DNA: TGCAGTGCTAGAGATACGACGGGGAAAGATACGCAGTATTTT. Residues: CSARDTTGKDTQYF.